This T cell receptor (beta chain) stems from a study of circulating tumor DNA in untreated peripheral T-cell lymphoma (dated by TCRdb to the early 2020s). Results and caveats for the whole study, not just this receptor: Tumor-specific clonotypes turned up in roughly 73% of patients, identified from roughly 86% of baseline tissues and from around 67% of baseline serum samples.

Preparation of the library involved the immunoSEQ multiplex PCR assay. In TCRdb, the immuneACCESS table is reduced to in-frame sequences with V and J assigned. These tables do not hold every clone; where another copy was compared, an unresolved V gene accounts for under half, and the others remain unexplained. The sample profile shows around 10,000 clones; approximately 72% of them were found once. Jointly, the top ten make up around a third of the sample. This clone is judged medium-sized (0.01 to 0.1%). There is no known antigen for this receptor. No per-base quality is available; no much larger clone lies one base away. To find tumor-specific TCR clonotypes, researchers sequenced baseline tumor tissue that had been collected prior to treatment. The study used next-generation sequencing of T-cell receptor sequences to monitor peripheral T-cell lymphoma patients receiving frontline treatment on a trial.

The TCR sequence derives from a human donor with peripheral T-cell lymphoma. Sequences were obtained from tumor tissue.

The DNA is as follows: TGTGCCAGTGGGGGACAGGGGGTCATTCAGCCCCAGCATTTT. Translated, it reads CASGGQGVIQPQHF. Here the chain combines TRBV6-8 and TRBJ1-5, with 11 bases in between that match TRBD1. The CDR3 sequence holds 14 residues, the cysteine and phenylalanine included. Here the CDR3 DNA is all that survives: 42 bases in frame from base 1. V lost 9 bases and J lost 6 bases, and the count of bases not matched to a germline gene is 7. From the germline V gene, CDR1 is MNHGY and CDR2 is SAAAGT.